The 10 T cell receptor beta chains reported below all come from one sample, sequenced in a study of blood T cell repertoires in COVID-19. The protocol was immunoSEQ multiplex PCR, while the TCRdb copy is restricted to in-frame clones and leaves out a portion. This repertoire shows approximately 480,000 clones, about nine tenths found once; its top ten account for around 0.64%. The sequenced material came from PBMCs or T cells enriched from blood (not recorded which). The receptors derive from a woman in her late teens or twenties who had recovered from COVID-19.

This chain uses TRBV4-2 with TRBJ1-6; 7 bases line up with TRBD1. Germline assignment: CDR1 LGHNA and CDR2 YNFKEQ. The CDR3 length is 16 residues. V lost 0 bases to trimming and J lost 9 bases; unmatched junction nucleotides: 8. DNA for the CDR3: TGTGCCAGCAGCCAAGATTGGGGGGCAGGGGGTTCACCCCTCCACTTT. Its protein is CASSQDWGAGGSPLHF.

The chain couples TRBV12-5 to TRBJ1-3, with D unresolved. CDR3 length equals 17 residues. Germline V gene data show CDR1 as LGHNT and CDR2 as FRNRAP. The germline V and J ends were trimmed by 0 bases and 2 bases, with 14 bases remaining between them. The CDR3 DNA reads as TGTGCTAGTGGTTTGGTACGGGAGTTTATGGCTGGAAACACCATATATTTT. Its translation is CASGLVREFMAGNTIYF.

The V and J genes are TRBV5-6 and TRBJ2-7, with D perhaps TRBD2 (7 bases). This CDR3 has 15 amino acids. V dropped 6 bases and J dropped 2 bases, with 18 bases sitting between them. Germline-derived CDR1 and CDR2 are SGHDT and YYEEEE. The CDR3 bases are TGTGCCAGCACCCTAGGGGGGGTTCCAACCTACGAGCAGTACTTC. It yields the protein CASTLGGVPTYEQYF.

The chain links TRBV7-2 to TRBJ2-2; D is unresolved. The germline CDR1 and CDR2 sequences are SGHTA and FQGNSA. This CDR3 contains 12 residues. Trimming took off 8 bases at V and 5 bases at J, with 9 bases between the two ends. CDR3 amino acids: CASGSRTGELFF. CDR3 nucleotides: TGTGCCAGCGGATCTAGGACCGGGGAGCTGTTTTTT. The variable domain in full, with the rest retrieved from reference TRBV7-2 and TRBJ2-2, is GAGVSQSPSNKVTEKGKDVELRCDPISGHTALYWYRQSLGQGLEFLIYFQGNSAPDKSGLPSDRFSAERTGGSVSTLTIQRTQQEDSAVYLCASGSRTGELFFGEGSRLTVL.

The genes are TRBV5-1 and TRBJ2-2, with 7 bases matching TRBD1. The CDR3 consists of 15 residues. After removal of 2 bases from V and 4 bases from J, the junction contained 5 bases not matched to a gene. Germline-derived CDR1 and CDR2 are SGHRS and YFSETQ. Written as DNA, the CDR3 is TGCGCCAGCAGCTTCGGGGCAGGGGGCACCGGGGAGCTGTTTTTT. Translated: CASSFGAGGTGELFF. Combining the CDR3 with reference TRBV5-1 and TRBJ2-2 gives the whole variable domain KAGVTQTPRYLIKTRGQQVTLSCSPISGHRSVSWYQQTPGQGLQFLFEYFSETQRNKGNFPGRFSGRQFSNSRSEMNVSTLELGDSALYLCASSFGAGGTGELFFGEGSRLTVL.

The CDR3 DNA follows: TGTGCCAGCAGCTTGGTATATACGCAGTATTTT. Protein sequence: CASSLVYTQYF. The rearrangement uses TRBV5-6 and TRBJ2-3; no clear D. With 0 bases removed from V and 7 bases from J, the gap between germline ends came to 3 bases. CDR1 SGHDT and CDR2 YYEEEE come from the germline V gene. CDR3 length: 11 amino acids. Variable domain in full (rest from reference TRBV5-6 and TRBJ2-3): DAGVTQSPTHLIKTRGQQVTLRCSPKSGHDTVSWYQQALGQGPQFIFQYYEEEERQRGNFPDRFSGHQFPNYSSELNVNALLLGDSALYLCASSLVYTQYFGPGTRLTVL.

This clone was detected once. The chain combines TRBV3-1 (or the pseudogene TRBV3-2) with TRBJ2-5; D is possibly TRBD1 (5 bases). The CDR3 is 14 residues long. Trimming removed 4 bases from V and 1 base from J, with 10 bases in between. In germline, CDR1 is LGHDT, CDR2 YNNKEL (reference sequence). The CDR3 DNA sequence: TGTGCCAGCAGCCCTGACAGCTTCCAAGAGACCCAGTACTTC. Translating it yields CASSPDSFQETQYF.

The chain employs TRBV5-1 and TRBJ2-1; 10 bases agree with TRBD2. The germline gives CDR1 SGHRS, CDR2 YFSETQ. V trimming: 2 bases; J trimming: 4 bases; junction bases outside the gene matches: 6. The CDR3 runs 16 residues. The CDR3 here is CASSLTSGTLYNEQFF. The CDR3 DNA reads TGCGCCAGCAGCTTAACTAGCGGGACCCTTTACAATGAGCAGTTCTTC.

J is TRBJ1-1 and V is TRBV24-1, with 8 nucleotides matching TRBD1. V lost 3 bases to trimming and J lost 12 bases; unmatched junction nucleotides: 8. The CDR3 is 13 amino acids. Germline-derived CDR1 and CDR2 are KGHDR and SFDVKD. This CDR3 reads CATSDPDREVTFF. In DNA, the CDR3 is TGTGCCACCAGTGATCCGGACAGGGAGGTAACTTTCTTT.

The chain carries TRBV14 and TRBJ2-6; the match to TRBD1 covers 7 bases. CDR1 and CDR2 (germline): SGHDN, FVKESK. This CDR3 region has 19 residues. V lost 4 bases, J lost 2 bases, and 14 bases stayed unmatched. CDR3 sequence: CASSPTPGQKVAGANVLTF. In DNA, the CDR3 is TGTGCCAGCAGCCCAACTCCGGGACAGAAAGTAGCTGGGGCCAACGTCCTGACTTTC.